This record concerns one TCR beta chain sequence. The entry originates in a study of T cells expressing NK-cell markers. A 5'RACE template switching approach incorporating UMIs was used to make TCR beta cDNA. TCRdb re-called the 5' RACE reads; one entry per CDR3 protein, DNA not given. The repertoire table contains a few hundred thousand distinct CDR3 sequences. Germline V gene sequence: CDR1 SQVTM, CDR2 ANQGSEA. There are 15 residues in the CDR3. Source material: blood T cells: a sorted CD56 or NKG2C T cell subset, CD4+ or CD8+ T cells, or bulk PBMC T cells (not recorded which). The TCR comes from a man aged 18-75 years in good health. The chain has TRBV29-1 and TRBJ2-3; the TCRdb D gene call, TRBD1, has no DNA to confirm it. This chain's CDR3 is CSVRPTGGATDTQYF.